Presented here are 31 T cell receptor beta chains from one specimen sequenced in a study of T cells after yellow fever vaccination. Via MiXCR, TCRdb re-called the 5' RACE reads, giving one row per CDR3 protein. The sample has some 390,000 distinct CDR3 sequences, under 20% seen once. The specimen comprised PBMCs, sampled before the yellow fever booster vaccination. The receptors were sampled from a man in his late teens or twenties who received the YFV17D yellow fever vaccine.

This chain links TRBV7-2 with TRBJ1-3; D is unresolved. The germline V gene has CDR1 SGHTA and CDR2 FQGNSA. The CDR3 totals 12 residues. The germline V and J ends were trimmed by 5 bases and 1 base, with 3 bases remaining between them. As DNA, the CDR3 is TGTGCCAGCAGCCAATCTGGAAACACCATATATTTT. Translating gives CASSQSGNTIYF.

This clonotype was picked up a small number of times. The chain is built from TRBV27 and TRBJ2-1; 8 positions agree with TRBD2. Germline loops: CDR1 MNHEY, CDR2 SMNVEV (reference sequence). Losses at the gene ends were 4 bases for V and 2 bases for J; bases not matched to a gene: 7. The CDR3 sequence is 16 residues long. Here the CDR3 reads CASSYQWRGAYNEQFF. As DNA, the CDR3 is TGTGCCAGCAGTTACCAATGGCGGGGGGCCTACAATGAGCAGTTCTTC.

The V and J genes are TRBV27 and TRBJ1-6; D not resolved. CDR3 length: 15 residues. The V end was cut by 0 bases, the J end by 7 bases, with 10 bases between. Per germline, CDR1 MNHEY and CDR2 SMNVEV (reference sequence). CDR3 DNA sequence: TGTGCCAGCAGTTTATCGACGGCCACCAATTCACCCCTCCACTTT. Its translation is CASSLSTATNSPLHF.

This clonotype has ten or more counts. The rearrangement links TRBV7-7 to TRBJ2-5, with D perhaps matching TRBD1 or TRBD2 (5 bases each). The germline gives CDR1 SSHAT, CDR2 FNYEAQ (reference sequence). The ends were cut back, 5 bases at V and 0 bases at J, with 7 bases in the middle. The CDR3 extends over 13 amino acids. CDR3 in amino acids: CASSPGHQETQYF. The CDR3 nucleotides are TGTGCCAGCAGCCCGGGACACCAAGAGACCCAGTACTTC.

This chain connects TRBV4-1 to TRBJ2-4; D may be TRBD1 (5 bases). The CDR3 covers 18 residues. V lost 3 bases and J lost 0, with 18 bases in between. Germline V gene data show CDR1 as MGHRA and CDR2 as YSYEKL. CDR3 region: CASSQDLPAGPAKNIQYF. CDR3 bases: TGCGCCAGCAGCCAGGATCTTCCGGCAGGGCCAGCCAAAAACATTCAGTACTTC.

This clonotype has a handful of counts. The rearrangement joins TRBV5-5 to TRBJ2-1; tentatively, D is TRBD1 or TRBD2 (5 bases each). Trimming cost V 3 bases and J 7 bases, with 11 bases left between them. The CDR3 sequence is 13 residues long. Germline V gene data show CDR1 as SGHKS and CDR2 as YYEKEE (reference sequence). In nucleotides, the CDR3 is TGTGCCAGCAGCTCGGAATGGGGGAATGAGCAGTTCTTC. This gives the protein CASSSEWGNEQFF.

A few counts support this clonotype. This chain uses TRBV20-1 with TRBJ2-7; D may match TRBD1 or TRBD2 (5 bases each). Germline CDR1 and CDR2: DFQATT and SNEGSKA (reference sequence). The CDR3 runs 14 residues. The ends were cut back, 3 bases at V and 0 bases at J, with 12 bases in the middle. CDR3 loop: CSASSGTVSYEQYV. For the CDR3, the DNA is TGCAGTGCTAGTTCCGGGACGGTCTCCTACGAGCAGTACGTC.

This clonotype has only a few counts. The CDR3 sequence is CASSVNRGPETQYF. CDR3 bases: TGTGCCAGCTCAGTCAACAGGGGGCCAGAGACCCAGTACTTC. V is TRBV18 and J is TRBJ2-5, with 9 bases identical to TRBD1. The V gene end was trimmed by 5 bases and the J gene end by 4 bases; junction bases not matched to a gene: 5. Per germline, CDR1 KGHSH and CDR2 LQKENI. This CDR3 region has 14 residues.

There are a few counts of this clonotype. This chain links TRBV4-3 with TRBJ2-1, with 8 bases matching TRBD1. The CDR3 contains 16 residues. V lost 4 bases and J lost 4; bases outside the gene matches: 9. CDR1 and CDR2 from the germline V gene are LGHNA and YSLEER. The DNA for the CDR3 is TGCGCCAGCAGCCCAAGAGCGCAGGGGGCATACAATGAGCAGTTCTTC. Encoded protein: CASSPRAQGAYNEQFF.

This clonotype was seen a handful of times. The chain links TRBV28 to TRBJ2-6; D is unclear. Germline V gene data show CDR1 as MDHEN and CDR2 as SYDVKM. Trimming cost V 6 bases and J 0 bases, with 15 bases left between them. The CDR3 is made up of 17 amino acids. DNA of the CDR3: TGTGCCAGCAGAACAGTCCTACCGAGCTCTGGGGCCAACGTCCTGACTTTC. As protein: CASRTVLPSSGANVLTF.

This clonotype is a singleton in its sample. This rearrangement joins TRBV7-2 to TRBJ1-1; D is ambiguous. CDR1 is SGHTA, CDR2 FQGNSA, per germline. The CDR3 runs 14 residues. V lost 2 bases and J lost 9, with 16 bases in between. CDR3 sequence reads: CASSLPVALPQAFF. The CDR3 bases are TGTGCCAGCAGCTTACCCGTCGCCTTGCCTCAAGCTTTCTTT.

V and J are TRBV18 and TRBJ2-7; TRBD1 matches at 8 bases. Per germline, CDR1 KGHSH and CDR2 LQKENI. V was pared by 5 bases and J by 3 bases, with 9 bases of the junction left unmatched. There are 15 residues in the CDR3. CDR3: CASSSTRQGSYEQYV. CDR3 sequence (DNA): TGTGCCAGCTCATCGACTCGACAGGGGAGCTACGAGCAGTACGTC.

This clonotype was counted many times. The rearrangement links TRBV9 to TRBJ1-3, with TRBD1 matching over 8 bases. Per germline, CDR1 SGDLS and CDR2 YYNGEE. This CDR3 is 15 amino acids long. The V segment lost 5 bases and the J segment 2 bases; nucleotides outside the gene matches: 6. CDR3 amino acids: CASSPGQGAGNTIYF. CDR3 nucleotides: TGTGCCAGCAGTCCTGGACAGGGAGCTGGAAACACCATATATTTT.

This sequence joins TRBV19 and TRBJ2-1, with TRBD2 matching 9 bases. The V gene end was trimmed by 5 bases and the J gene end by 0 bases; junction bases not matched to a gene: 2. In germline, CDR1 is LNHDA, CDR2 SQIVND (reference sequence). This CDR3 has 15 amino acids. This CDR3 reads CASSRAGGSYNEQFF. Written as DNA, the CDR3 is TGTGCCAGTAGTCGAGCGGGGGGCTCCTACAATGAGCAGTTCTTC.

The CDR3 sequence: CAWGGSFLEQFF. The DNA for the CDR3 is TGTGCCTGGGGGGGGAGCTTTCTGGAGCAGTTCTTC. This chain joins TRBV30 and TRBJ2-1; D may be TRBD2 (6 bases). The CDR3 is made up of 12 amino acids. Trimming pared 5 bases from V and 10 bases from J, leaving 15 bases between. Per germline, CDR1 GTSNPN and CDR2 SVGIG (reference sequence).

This clonotype was observed a few times. The rearrangement uses TRBV12-3 or TRBV12-4 and TRBJ2-2; no clear D gene. This CDR3 region has 13 residues. V lost 4 bases, J lost 10 bases, and 13 bases lay in between. The DNA of the CDR3 is TGTGCCAGCAGTTCGATTAGTATCGCGGAGCTGTTTTTT. It codes for CASSSISIAELFF.

The chain employs TRBV20-1 and TRBJ1-1; 9 nucleotides agree with TRBD1. The CDR3 totals 14 residues. Germline V gene data show CDR1 as DFQATT and CDR2 as SNEGSKA (reference sequence). Losses at the gene ends were 3 bases for V and 4 bases for J; bases not matched to a gene: 6. CDR3 loop: CSARDTGGGTEAFF. The CDR3 DNA is TGCAGTGCTAGGGACACAGGGGGCGGCACTGAAGCTTTCTTT.

The genes are TRBV9 and TRBJ2-2; D uncertain. In germline, CDR1 is SGDLS, CDR2 YYNGEE. V was clipped by 1 base and J by 1 base, with 2 bases between them. The CDR3 has 13 residues. The CDR3 protein is CASSVRNTGELFF. Written as DNA, the CDR3 is TGTGCCAGCAGCGTACGGAACACCGGGGAGCTGTTTTTT.

This clonotype came up many times. V usage is TRBV6-2 or TRBV6-3 and J usage is TRBJ2-7; D is possibly TRBD1 (6 bases). The CDR3 covers 16 residues. Per the germline V gene, CDR1 is MNHEY and CDR2 is SVGEGT. The V end lost 4 bases, the J end lost 2 bases, and 18 bases lay between the germline ends. The CDR3 sequence: CASSFSRTATTYEQYV. CDR3 sequence (DNA): TGTGCCAGCAGTTTCTCTCGGACAGCCACAACCTACGAGCAGTACGTC.

This clonotype was detected a few times. The V gene is TRBV9, the J gene TRBJ2-2; no reliable D call. V dropped 3 bases and J dropped 4 bases, with 10 bases sitting between them. Germline V gene lookup returns CDR1 SGDLS and CDR2 YYNGEE. The CDR3 is made up of 14 amino acids. CDR3 sequence reads: CASSGSEATGELFF. CDR3 nucleotides: TGTGCCAGCAGCGGATCAGAAGCCACCGGGGAGCTGTTTTTT.

V gene TRBV12-3 or TRBV12-4 combines with J gene TRBJ2-1, with 14 bases identical to TRBD2. This CDR3 is built from 19 residues. Germline trimming cut 8 bases from V and 0 bases from J; bases unmatched to any gene: 12. Here the CDR3 DNA reads TGTGCCAGCTCGACCCCGGGACTAGCGGGGGATAGCTCCTACAATGAGCAGTTCTTC. It translates to CASSTPGLAGDSSYNEQFF.

This clonotype was seen a few times. This chain connects TRBV5-1 to TRBJ2-7; TRBD2 agrees at 11 bases. V was clipped by 4 bases and J by 3 bases; unmatched bases: 6. Germline V lookup: CDR1 SGHRS, CDR2 YFSETQ. CDR3 size: 15 residues. In nucleotides, the CDR3 is TGCGCCAGCAGCATGACTAGCGGGGTTATCTACGAGCAGTACTTC. Translating gives CASSMTSGVIYEQYF.

This clonotype was counted only a few times. The chain has TRBV4-2 and TRBJ2-7; 12 bases map to TRBD2. Germline loops: CDR1 LGHNA, CDR2 YNFKEQ. Trimming at V came to 5 bases and at J to 2 bases, leaving 4 bases not matched to a gene. The CDR3 extends over 15 amino acids. The CDR3 region is CASSTGLAGPYEQYF. The CDR3 DNA reads as TGTGCCAGCAGCACCGGACTAGCGGGGCCCTACGAGCAGTACTTC.

This clonotype was observed a handful of times. The chain links TRBV4-2 to TRBJ2-5; the D gene is possibly TRBD2 (5 bases). There are 13 residues in the CDR3. Germline V lookup: CDR1 LGHNA, CDR2 YNFKEQ. Trimming left V 4 bases short and J 5 bases short, with 11 bases between. The CDR3 DNA reads as TGTGCCAGCAGCCGCAACTCGGGGGAGACCCAGTACTTC. As protein: CASSRNSGETQYF.

This clonotype was recorded a few times. The CDR3 is CASSDPRQNTGELFF. The CDR3 nucleotides are TGTGCCAGCAGTGACCCCCGACAGAACACCGGGGAGCTGTTTTTT. The V call is TRBV25-1, the J call TRBJ2-2, with D hard to call. The germline gives CDR1 MGHDK, CDR2 SYGVNS. The CDR3 contains 15 residues. Trimming pared 3 bases from V and 1 base from J, leaving 9 bases between.

This clonotype was seen a handful of times. The J gene is TRBJ1-1, the V gene TRBV7-2; no clear D gene. The CDR3 extends over 13 amino acids. CDR1 is SGHTA, CDR2 FQGNSA, per germline. Trimming pared 6 bases from V and 10 bases from J, leaving 18 bases between. Here the CDR3 DNA reads TGTGCCAGCAGTCCATATGGTCCCCCTGGAGCTTTCTTT. Protein product: CASSPYGPPGAFF. Looking up the rest from reference TRBV7-2 and TRBJ1-1 gives the full variable domain: GAGVSQSPSNKVTEKGKDVELRCDPISGHTALYWYRQSLGQGLEFLIYFQGNSAPDKSGLPSDRFSAERTGGSVSTLTIQRTQQEDSAVYLCASSPYGPPGAFFGQGTRLTVV.

This chain joins TRBV20-1 and TRBJ2-3, with 16 bases identical to TRBD2. CDR1 and CDR2 from the germline V gene are DFQATT and SNEGSKA (reference sequence). The CDR3 loop spans 16 amino acids. Trimming took 5 bases from V and 1 from J; bases not matched to a gene: 3. The DNA of the CDR3 is TGCAGTGCTTCCGGGACTAGCGGGGGGGGCACAGATACGCAGTATTTT. This sequence encodes CSASGTSGGGTDTQYF.

This clonotype was seen more than once but under ten times. V usage is TRBV20-1 and J usage is TRBJ2-3, with 8 bases that match TRBD1. Germline V gives CDR1 DFQATT, CDR2 SNEGSKA (reference sequence). V dropped 4 bases and J dropped 7; count of bases not matched to a gene: 10. CDR3 size: 14 residues. The CDR3 protein is CSAITDRATNTQYF. Here the CDR3 DNA reads TGCAGTGCTATAACGGACAGGGCAACGAATACGCAGTATTTT.

This clonotype was counted between two and nine times. The genes are TRBV7-2 and TRBJ1-2, with TRBD1 identical over 9 bases. V trimming: 4 bases; J trimming: 6 bases; junction bases outside the gene matches: 9. CDR3 length equals 15 residues. Germline V lookup: CDR1 SGHTA, CDR2 FQGNSA. Written as DNA, the CDR3 is TGTGCCAGCAGCTCGGCCGGGACAGGGATCCATGGCTACACCTTC. Protein sequence: CASSSAGTGIHGYTF.

This clonotype was observed a few times. V gene TRBV10-3 combines with J gene TRBJ2-3; 9 nucleotides agree with TRBD1. Germline V CDR1 and CDR2: ENHRY, SYGVKD. With 9 bases clipped from V and 4 bases from J, the junction kept 5 bases outside the gene matches. This CDR3 region has 13 residues. CDR3 sequence: CAIRTGEADTQYF. CDR3 nucleotide sequence: TGTGCCATTCGGACAGGGGAGGCAGATACGCAGTATTTT.

This clonotype was observed at least ten times. The chain recombines TRBV29-1 with TRBJ2-5, with TRBD2 as a possible D gene (6 bases). V was cut by 6 bases and J by 5 bases, with 10 bases left in between. Germline V lookup: CDR1 SQVTM, CDR2 ANQGSEA. This CDR3 is built from 11 residues. This chain's CDR3 is CSVGGLETQYF. CDR3 DNA sequence: TGCAGCGTCGGGGGTTTGGAGACCCAGTACTTC. The entire variable domain, with the rest obtained from reference TRBV29-1 and TRBJ2-5, is as follows: SAVISQKPSRDICQRGTSLTIQCQVDSQVTMMFWYRQQPGQSLTLIATANQGSEATYESGFVIDKFPISRPNLTFSTLTVSNMSPEDSSIYLCSVGGLETQYFGPGTRLLVL.